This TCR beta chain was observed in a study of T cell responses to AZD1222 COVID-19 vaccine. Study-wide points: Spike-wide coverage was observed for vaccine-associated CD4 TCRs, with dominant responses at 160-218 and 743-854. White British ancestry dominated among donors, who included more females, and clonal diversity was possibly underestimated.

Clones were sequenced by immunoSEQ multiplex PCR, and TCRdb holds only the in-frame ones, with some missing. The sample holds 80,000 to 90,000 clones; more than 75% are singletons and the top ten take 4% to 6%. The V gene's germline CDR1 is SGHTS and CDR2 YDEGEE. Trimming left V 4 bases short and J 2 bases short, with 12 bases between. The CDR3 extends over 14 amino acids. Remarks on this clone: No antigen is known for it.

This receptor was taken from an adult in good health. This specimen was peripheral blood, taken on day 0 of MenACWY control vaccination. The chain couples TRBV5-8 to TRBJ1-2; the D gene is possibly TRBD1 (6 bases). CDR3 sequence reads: CASSPGHINYGYTF. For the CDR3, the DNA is TGTGCCAGCAGCCCGGGACACATAAACTATGGCTACACCTTC.